The 5 T cell receptor beta chains in this list originate from one sample, sequenced in a study of identical twins' blood T cells. TCRdb re-derived calls from the 5' RACE reads in MiXCR, one entry per CDR3 protein. The sample comprises fewer than 450,000 distinct CDR3 sequences, over 25% of which are singletons, and around 5.6% rests with the top ten. Material for sequencing was PBMCs. These receptors were collected from a woman aged 18-49 years in good health.

This clonotype was recorded once. The junction departs from germline at one end; a sequencing error may be responsible. CDR3 sequence (DNA): TGCGCCAACAGCTTGGGGCTAGCGGGGCGGCTGGATACGCAGTATTTT. This encodes CANSLGLAGRLDTQYF. The V gene is TRBV5-1, the J gene TRBJ2-3; 9 nucleotides line up with TRBD2. In germline, CDR1 is SGHRS, CDR2 YFSETQ. The CDR3 consists of 16 residues.

CDR3: CASSLMRRRDPLDTEAFF. The CDR3 DNA is TGCGCCAGCAGCTTAATGAGGCGGAGAGACCCATTGGACACTGAAGCTTTCTTT. V and J are TRBV5-1 and TRBJ1-1; D ambiguous. V was cut by 2 bases and J by 3 bases, with 23 bases left in between. The CDR3 is 18 residues long. The germline V gene encodes CDR1 SGHRS and CDR2 YFSETQ.

The chain recombines TRBV6-6 with TRBJ2-1; D might be TRBD2 (5 bases). This CDR3 contains 14 residues. Per the germline V gene, CDR1 is MNHNY and CDR2 is SVGAGI (reference sequence). Trimming took off 2 bases at V and 6 bases at J, with 11 bases between the two ends. The CDR3 sequence is CASSYAAEVNEQFF. DNA of the CDR3: TGTGCCAGCAGTTACGCAGCGGAGGTCAATGAGCAGTTCTTC.

At least ten counts were recorded for this clonotype. The chain links TRBV20-1 to TRBJ1-4, with 7 bases that match TRBD1. Trimming took 7 bases from V and 5 from J; bases not matched to a gene: 4. The CDR3 covers 12 residues. Germline CDR1 DFQATT, CDR2 SNEGSKA (reference sequence). CDR3 loop: CSVGQRNEKLFF. CDR3 bases: TGCAGTGTGGGACAGCGAAATGAAAAACTGTTTTTT.

The sample holds a few counts of this clonotype. V gene TRBV25-1 combines with J gene TRBJ1-2; perhaps TRBD1 as D (6 bases). Germline V CDR1 and CDR2: MGHDK, SYGVNS. The V and J ends lost 4 bases and 3 bases respectively, with 18 bases between them. This CDR3 contains 16 residues. For the CDR3, the DNA is TGTGCCAGCAGTGGGTTACAGGGCACCTTCTACTATGGCTACACCTTC. This sequence encodes CASSGLQGTFYYGYTF.